The rows below give T cell receptor beta chains drawn from one sample of a study of T cell responses to AZD1222 COVID-19 vaccine. Assay: immunoSEQ multiplex PCR; the TCRdb copy retains only in-frame clones and omits some. The sample shows around 130,000 clones, about 86% of them seen only once. The sequencing used peripheral blood, collected on day 0 of AZD1222 vaccination. The source of these receptors is an adult in good health. The conserved cysteine and the conserved F or W are not part of the CDR3 here.

V gene	J gene	CDR3 protein
TRBV13	TRBJ2-1	ASTSAGQLYNEQF
TRBV18	TRBJ1-4	ASSPGATNEKLF
TRBV7-2	TRBJ2-1	ASSLTGTSGSMF
TRBV6-1	TRBJ2-7	ASSERISYEQY
TRBV10-1	TRBJ1-6	ASSDNNSPLH
TRBV5-1	TRBJ1-4	ASKASGTAREKLF
TRBV12-3/TRBV12-4	TRBJ2-1	ASRISGGEQF
TRBV24-1	TRBJ2-1	ATSDRDREGYNEQF
TRBV15	TRBJ2-3	ATSTRQGEQY
TRBV9	TRBJ2-7	ASTSRPYEQY
TRBV12-3/TRBV12-4	TRBJ1-2	ASSRDRAGGYT
TRBV3-1/TRBV3-2	TRBJ2-7	ASSQDRGPELYEQY
TRBV4-1	TRBJ2-7	ASSPLGLDKRDEQY
TRBV10-3	TRBJ1-3	AITGGYGNTIY
TRBV20-1	TRBJ2-1	SASHGREYNEQF
TRBV20-1	TRBJ2-3	SVLGADTQY